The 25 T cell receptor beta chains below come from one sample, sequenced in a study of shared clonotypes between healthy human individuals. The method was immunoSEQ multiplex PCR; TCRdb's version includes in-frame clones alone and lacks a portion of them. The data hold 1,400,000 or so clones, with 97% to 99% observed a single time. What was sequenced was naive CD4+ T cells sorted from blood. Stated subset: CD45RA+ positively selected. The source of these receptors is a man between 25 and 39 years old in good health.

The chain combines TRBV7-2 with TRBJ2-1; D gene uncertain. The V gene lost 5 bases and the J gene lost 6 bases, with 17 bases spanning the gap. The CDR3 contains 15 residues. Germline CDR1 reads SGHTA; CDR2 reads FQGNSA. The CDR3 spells CASSLPLLARNEQFF. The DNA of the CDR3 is TGTGCCAGCAGCCTCCCCCTACTGGCCCGCAATGAGCAGTTCTTC.

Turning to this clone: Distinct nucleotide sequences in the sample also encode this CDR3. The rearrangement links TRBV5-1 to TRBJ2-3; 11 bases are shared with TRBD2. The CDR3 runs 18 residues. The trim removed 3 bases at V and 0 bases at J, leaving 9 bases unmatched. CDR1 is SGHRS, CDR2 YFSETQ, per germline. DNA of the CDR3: TGCGCCAGCAGCTCCGGACTAGCGGGTGGAACTAGCACAGATACGCAGTATTTT. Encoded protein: CASSSGLAGGTSTDTQYF.

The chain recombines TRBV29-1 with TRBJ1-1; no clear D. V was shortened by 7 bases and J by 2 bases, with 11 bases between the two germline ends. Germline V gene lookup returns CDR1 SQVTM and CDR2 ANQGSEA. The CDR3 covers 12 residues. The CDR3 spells CSATPTNTEAFF. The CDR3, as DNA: TGCAGCGCCACACCTACCAACACTGAAGCTTTCTTT. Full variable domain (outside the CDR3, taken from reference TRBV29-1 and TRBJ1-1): SAVISQKPSRDICQRGTSLTIQCQVDSQVTMMFWYRQQPGQSLTLIATANQGSEATYESGFVIDKFPISRPNLTFSTLTVSNMSPEDSSIYLCSATPTNTEAFFGQGTRLTVV.

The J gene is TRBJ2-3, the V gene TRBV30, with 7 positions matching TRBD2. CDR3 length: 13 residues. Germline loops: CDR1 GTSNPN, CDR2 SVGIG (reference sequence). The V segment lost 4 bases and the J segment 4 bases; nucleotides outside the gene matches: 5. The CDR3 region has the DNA TGTGCCTGGACTAGCGGTCGGCCAGATACGCAGTATTTT. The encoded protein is CAWTSGRPDTQYF.

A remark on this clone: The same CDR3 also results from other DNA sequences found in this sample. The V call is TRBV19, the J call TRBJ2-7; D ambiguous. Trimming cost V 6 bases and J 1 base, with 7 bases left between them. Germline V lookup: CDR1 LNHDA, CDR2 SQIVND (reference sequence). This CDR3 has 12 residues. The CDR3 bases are TGTGCCAGTAGCGGAAGGTCCTACGAGCAGTACTTC. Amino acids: CASSGRSYEQYF.

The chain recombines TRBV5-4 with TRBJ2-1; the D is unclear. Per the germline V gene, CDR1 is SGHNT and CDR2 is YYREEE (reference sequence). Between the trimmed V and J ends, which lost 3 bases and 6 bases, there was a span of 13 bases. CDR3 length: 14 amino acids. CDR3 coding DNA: TGTGCCAGCAGCTATACGGGCCGGATCAATGAGCAGTTCTTC. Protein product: CASSYTGRINEQFF.

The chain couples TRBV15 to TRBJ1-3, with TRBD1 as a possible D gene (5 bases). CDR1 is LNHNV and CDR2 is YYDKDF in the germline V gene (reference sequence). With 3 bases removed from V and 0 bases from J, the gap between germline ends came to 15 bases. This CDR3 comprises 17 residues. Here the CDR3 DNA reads TGTGCCACCAGCAGGGGTGCTCAGGGAACCTCTGGAAACACCATATATTTT. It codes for CATSRGAQGTSGNTIYF.

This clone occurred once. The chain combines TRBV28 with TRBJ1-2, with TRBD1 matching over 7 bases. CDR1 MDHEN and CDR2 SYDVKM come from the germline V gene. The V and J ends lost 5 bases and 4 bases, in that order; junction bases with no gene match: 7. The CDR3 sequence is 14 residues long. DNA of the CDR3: TGTGCCAGCAGTCCTGACAGGGCGCGCTATGGCTACACCTTC. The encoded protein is CASSPDRARYGYTF.

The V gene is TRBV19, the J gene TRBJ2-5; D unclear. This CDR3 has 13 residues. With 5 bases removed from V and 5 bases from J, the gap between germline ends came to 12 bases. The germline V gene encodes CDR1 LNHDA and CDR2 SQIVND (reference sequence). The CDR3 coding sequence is TGTGCCAGTAGTTCCCGGTTTGGGGAGACCCAGTACTTC. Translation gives CASSSRFGETQYF.

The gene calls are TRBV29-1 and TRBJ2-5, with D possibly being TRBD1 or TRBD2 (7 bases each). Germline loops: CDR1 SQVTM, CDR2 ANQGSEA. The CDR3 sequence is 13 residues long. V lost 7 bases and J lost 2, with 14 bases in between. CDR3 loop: CSGGGQIQETQYF. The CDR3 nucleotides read TGCAGCGGGGGGGGACAGATACAAGAGACCCAGTACTTC.

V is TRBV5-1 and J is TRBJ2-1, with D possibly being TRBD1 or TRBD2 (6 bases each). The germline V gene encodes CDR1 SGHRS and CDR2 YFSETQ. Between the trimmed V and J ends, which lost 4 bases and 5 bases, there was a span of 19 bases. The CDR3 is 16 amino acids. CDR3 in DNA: TGCGCCAGCAGCCCTCTGAGGGGGAGGTCGGACAATGAGCAGTTCTTC. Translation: CASSPLRGRSDNEQFF.

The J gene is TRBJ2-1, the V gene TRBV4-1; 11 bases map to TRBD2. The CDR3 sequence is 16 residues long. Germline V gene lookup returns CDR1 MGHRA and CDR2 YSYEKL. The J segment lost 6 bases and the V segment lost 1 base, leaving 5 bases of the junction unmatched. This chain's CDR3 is CASSQVLAGVGNEQFF. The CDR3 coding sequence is TGCGCCAGCAGCCAAGTACTAGCGGGAGTCGGCAATGAGCAGTTCTTC.

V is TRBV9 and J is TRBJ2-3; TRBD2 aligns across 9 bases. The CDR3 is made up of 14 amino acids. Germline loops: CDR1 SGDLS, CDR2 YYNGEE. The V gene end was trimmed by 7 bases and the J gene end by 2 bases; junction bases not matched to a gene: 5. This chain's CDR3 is CASGAGGFTDTQYF. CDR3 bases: TGTGCCAGCGGGGCGGGAGGGTTCACAGATACGCAGTATTTT. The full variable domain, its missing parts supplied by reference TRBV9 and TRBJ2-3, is DSGVTQTPKHLITATGQRVTLRCSPRSGDLSVYWYQQSLDQGLQFLIQYYNGEERAKGNILERFSAQQFPDLHSELNLSSLELGDSALYFCASGAGGFTDTQYFGPGTRLTVL.

The CDR3 DNA reads TGTGCCAGAAGCTTGTTCGGCCAGGGGAGTAGCAATCAGCCCCAGCATTTT. Amino acids: CARSLFGQGSSNQPQHF. V and J are TRBV5-3 and TRBJ1-5, with a tentative D call TRBD1 (6 bases). TRBV5-3 is recorded as an ORF, its role being uncertain. V was shortened by 1 base and J by 0 bases, with 14 bases between the two germline ends. The CDR3 totals 17 residues.

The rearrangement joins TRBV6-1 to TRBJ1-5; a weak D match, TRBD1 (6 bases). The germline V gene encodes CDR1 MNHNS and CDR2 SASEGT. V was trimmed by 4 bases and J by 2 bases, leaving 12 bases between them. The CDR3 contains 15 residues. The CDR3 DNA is TGTGCCAGCAGTGGAACAGGGTTCGGCAATCAGCCCCAGCATTTT. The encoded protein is CASSGTGFGNQPQHF.

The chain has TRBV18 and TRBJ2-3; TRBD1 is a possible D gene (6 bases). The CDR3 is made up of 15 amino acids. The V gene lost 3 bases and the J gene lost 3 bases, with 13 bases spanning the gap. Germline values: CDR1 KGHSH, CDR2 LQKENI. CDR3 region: CASSPLRGTTDTQYF. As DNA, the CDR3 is TGTGCCAGCTCACCCCTCAGGGGAACAACAGATACGCAGTATTTT.

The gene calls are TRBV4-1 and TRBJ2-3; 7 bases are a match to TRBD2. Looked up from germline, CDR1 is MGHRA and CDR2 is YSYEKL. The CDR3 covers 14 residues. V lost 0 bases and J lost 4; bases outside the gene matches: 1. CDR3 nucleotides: TGCGCCAGCAGCCAAGATGGGGGGGCAGATACGCAGTATTTT. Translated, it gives CASSQDGGADTQYF.

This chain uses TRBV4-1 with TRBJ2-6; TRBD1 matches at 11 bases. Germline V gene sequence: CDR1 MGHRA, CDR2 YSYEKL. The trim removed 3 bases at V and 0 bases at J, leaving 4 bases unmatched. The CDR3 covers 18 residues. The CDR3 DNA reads TGCGCCAGCAGCCAGTGGGACAGGGGGTCCTCTGGGGCCAACGTCCTGACTTTC. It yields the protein CASSQWDRGSSGANVLTF.

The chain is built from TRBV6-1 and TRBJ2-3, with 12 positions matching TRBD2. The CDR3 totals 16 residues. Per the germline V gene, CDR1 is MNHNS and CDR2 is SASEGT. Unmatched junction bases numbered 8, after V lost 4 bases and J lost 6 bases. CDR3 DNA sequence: TGTGCCAGCAGTGGTCTAGCGGGAGGGGTGATGGATACGCAGTATTTT. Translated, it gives CASSGLAGGVMDTQYF.

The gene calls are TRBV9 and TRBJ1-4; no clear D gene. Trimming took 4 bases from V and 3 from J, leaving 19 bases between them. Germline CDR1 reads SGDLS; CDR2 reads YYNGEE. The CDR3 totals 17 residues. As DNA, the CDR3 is TGTGCCAGCAGCCAAACCCCCTTCGGAGTATCTAATGAAAAACTGTTTTTT. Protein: CASSQTPFGVSNEKLFF.

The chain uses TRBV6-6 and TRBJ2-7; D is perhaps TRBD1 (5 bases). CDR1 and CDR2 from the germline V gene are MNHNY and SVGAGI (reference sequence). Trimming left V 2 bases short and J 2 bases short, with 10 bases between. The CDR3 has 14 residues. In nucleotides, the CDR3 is TGTGCCAGCAGTTACGGGGCCACCACCTACGAGCAGTACTTC. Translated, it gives CASSYGATTYEQYF.

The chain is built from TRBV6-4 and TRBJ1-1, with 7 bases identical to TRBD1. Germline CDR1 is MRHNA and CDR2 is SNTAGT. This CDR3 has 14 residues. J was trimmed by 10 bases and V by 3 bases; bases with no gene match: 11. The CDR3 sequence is CASSETYRGERAFF. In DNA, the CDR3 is TGTGCCAGCAGTGAGACCTACAGGGGAGAGAGAGCTTTCTTT.

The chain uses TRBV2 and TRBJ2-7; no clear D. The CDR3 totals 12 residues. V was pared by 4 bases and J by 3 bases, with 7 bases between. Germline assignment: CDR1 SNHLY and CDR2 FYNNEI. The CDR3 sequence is CASSGGNYEQYF. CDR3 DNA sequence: TGTGCCAGCAGTGGTGGAAACTACGAGCAGTACTTC.

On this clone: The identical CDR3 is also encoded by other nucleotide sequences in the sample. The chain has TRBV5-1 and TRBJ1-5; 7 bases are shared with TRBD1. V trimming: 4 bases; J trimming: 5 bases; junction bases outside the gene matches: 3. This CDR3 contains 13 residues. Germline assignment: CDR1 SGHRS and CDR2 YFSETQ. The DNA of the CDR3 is TGCGCCAGCAGCCCAGGGGGAGATCAGCCCCAGCATTTT. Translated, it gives CASSPGGDQPQHF.

The CDR3 coding sequence is TGTGCCAGCAGCGTAGCTTTTAGGGCAACTAATGAAAAACTGTTTTTT. Translated: CASSVAFRATNEKLFF. J is TRBJ1-4 and V is TRBV9, with D unclear. Germline-derived CDR1 and CDR2 are SGDLS and YYNGEE. V gave up 0 bases and J gave up 0 bases, with 9 bases separating them. This CDR3 is 16 amino acids long.